This passage covers 2 T cell receptor beta chains from one sample sequenced in a study of blood T cell repertoires in COVID-19. Sequenced by immunoSEQ multiplex PCR; TCRdb stores in-frame clones only, minus some. Among 160,000 or so clones listed, around 81% were seen once. The sample consisted of PBMCs or T cells enriched from blood (not recorded which). These receptors all stem from a man aged 35 to 55 who had recovered from COVID-19.

This chain joins TRBV6-6 and TRBJ2-1; D possibly corresponds to TRBD2 (5 bases). The CDR3 sequence is 11 residues long. The V and J ends lost 7 bases and 7 bases respectively, with 8 bases between them. The germline gives CDR1 MNHNY, CDR2 SVGAGI (reference sequence). CDR3 sequence (DNA): TGTGCCAGCAACCCGGGGAATGAGCAGTTCTTC. This encodes CASNPGNEQFF.

This clone was recorded only once. J is TRBJ1-1 and V is TRBV2, with D possibly TRBD1 on 5 matching bases. This CDR3 has 12 amino acids. Germline CDR1 and CDR2: SNHLY and FYNNEI. Trimming stripped 3 bases from V and 11 bases from J, with 13 bases between. Here the CDR3 DNA reads TGTGCCAGCAGTGATGGGGACTTTTGGGCTTTCTTT. Protein sequence: CASSDGDFWAFF.